This is a list of T cell receptor beta chains from one sample in a study of shared clonotypes between healthy human individuals. This table comes from immunoSEQ multiplex PCR, and its TCRdb copy is limited to in-frame clones, with some not included. The repertoire holds about 1.9 million clones, with 85% to 95% as singletons. Sequences were obtained from naive CD8+ T cells from PBMCs. The source of these receptors is a man between 18 and 29 years old in good health. Some clones in this sample may be carry-over from other donors' samples. Each CDR3 is given with its conserved first and last residue. A D gene is named only where the DNA matches it firmly. Size tells how often a clone was seen (once, few, many) or the class of an expanded clone, and some rows leave it out.

J gene: TRBJ1-2; D gene: -; V gene: TRBV28; clone size: once; CDR3 protein: CASREFLPPTGNYGYTF; CDR3 DNA: TGTGCCAGCAGAGAATTCCTCCCCCCTACAGGGAACTATGGCTACACCTTC
J gene: TRBJ1-2; D gene: -; V gene: TRBV29-1; clone size: -; CDR3 protein: CSVLSGRGFYGYTF; CDR3 DNA: TGCAGCGTTCTATCGGGACGGGGGTTCTATGGCTACACCTTC
J gene: TRBJ2-1; D gene: TRBD2; V gene: TRBV9; clone size: -; CDR3 protein: CASSVDLTSGDNEQFF; CDR3 DNA: TGTGCCAGCAGCGTAGACTTGACTAGCGGGGACAATGAGCAGTTCTTC
J gene: TRBJ2-3; D gene: TRBD2; V gene: TRBV5-8; clone size: -; CDR3 protein: CASRKRKRETTTDTQYF; CDR3 DNA: TGTGCCAGCAGAAAACGCAAGCGGGAGACTACCACAGATACGCAGTATTTT
J gene: TRBJ2-3; D gene: TRBD2; V gene: TRBV2; clone size: -; CDR3 protein: CASISRGLAGGTDTQYF; CDR3 DNA: TGTGCCAGCATTAGCAGGGGACTAGCGGGAGGAACAGATACGCAGTATTTT
J gene: TRBJ2-1; D gene: -; V gene: TRBV4-3; clone size: -; CDR3 protein: CASSQDRSGAHNEQFF; CDR3 DNA: TGCGCCAGCAGCCAAGATAGGAGTGGGGCCCACAATGAGCAGTTCTTC
J gene: TRBJ2-7; D gene: TRBD2; V gene: TRBV5-1; clone size: -; CDR3 protein: CASSWGLAGGFSYEQYF; CDR3 DNA: TGCGCCAGCAGCTGGGGACTAGCGGGAGGGTTTTCCTACGAGCAGTACTTC
J gene: TRBJ2-1; D gene: TRBD2; V gene: TRBV28; clone size: -; CDR3 protein: CASSRPGGRGSYNEQFF; CDR3 DNA: TGTGCCAGCAGCCGTCCGGGCGGGAGGGGCTCCTACAATGAGCAGTTCTTC
J gene: TRBJ1-2; D gene: -; V gene: TRBV27; clone size: -; CDR3 protein: CASSLGGAGGYTF; CDR3 DNA: TGTGCCAGCAGTTTAGGGGGGGCGGGTGGCTACACCTTC
J gene: TRBJ2-7; D gene: TRBD2; V gene: TRBV10-3; clone size: -; CDR3 protein: CAIRDPSGEQYF; CDR3 DNA: TGTGCCATCAGGGATCCTAGCGGCGAGCAGTACTTC
J gene: TRBJ2-6; D gene: -; V gene: TRBV4-3; clone size: -; CDR3 protein: CASGSGANVLTF; CDR3 DNA: TGCGCCAGCGGAAGCGGGGCCAACGTCCTGACTTTC
J gene: TRBJ2-3; D gene: -; V gene: TRBV29-1; clone size: -; CDR3 protein: CSVEDKQGPNTDTQYF; CDR3 DNA: TGCAGCGTTGAAGATAAGCAAGGTCCAAACACAGATACGCAGTATTTT
J gene: TRBJ2-3; D gene: TRBD2; V gene: TRBV27; clone size: -; CDR3 protein: CASSPRGGSDTQYF; CDR3 DNA: TGTGCCAGCAGTCCTCGGGGAGGGTCTGATACGCAGTATTTT
J gene: TRBJ2-7; D gene: TRBD1; V gene: TRBV15; clone size: few; CDR3 protein: CASRGFSSYEQYF; CDR3 DNA: TGTGCCTCCAGGGGGTTTAGCTCCTACGAGCAGTACTTC